The rows below give T cell receptor beta chains drawn from one sample of a study of cytomegalovirus exposure and HLA in healthy donors. Measured with immunoSEQ multiplex PCR; TCRdb has only the in-frame clones, and not every one. This sample contains about 210,000 clones. Specimen: PBMCs. Source of these receptors: a woman aged 30 to 39 in good health and CMV-seropositive. CDR3s leave out the opening cysteine and the closing phenylalanine or tryptophan.

>TRBV29-1|-
SVKGGTTYEQY
>TRBV30|TRBJ1-1
AWSMGRGGNTEAF
>TRBV5-1|TRBJ2-7
ASSLTGTRSYEQY
>TRBV15|TRBJ2-1
ATSRGRVYNEQF
>TRBV5-1|TRBJ1-1
ASSLRGIGEAF
>TRBV27|TRBJ2-5
ASSSYPRGAQY
>TRBV6-1|TRBJ1-1
ASSDLWETEAF
>TRBV14|TRBJ2-1
ASSPRSWPNEQF
>TRBV12-5|TRBJ2-7
ASGLRGYEQY
>TRBV6-1|TRBJ2-7
ASSEGPFYEQY
>TRBV5-1|TRBJ2-2
ASSLRQRGDTGELF
>TRBV5-1|TRBJ2-5
ASRQGAEETQY
>TRBV18|TRBJ1-2
ASSPPLGVSYGYT
>TRBV6-6|TRBJ2-2
ATRVPGGITGELF
>TRBV6-6|TRBJ1-1
ASRSNRGTEAF
>TRBV19|TRBJ1-3
ASSSRGRRGNTIY
>TRBV2|TRBJ2-7
ASRKRGDSYEQY
>TRBV9|TRBJ2-7
ASSATLGGTGEQY
>TRBV6-1|TRBJ2-5
ASSENVDTGLWSQY
>TRBV29-1|TRBJ1-2
SVEDPRNYGYT
>TRBV28|TRBJ2-2
ASSPGWGLSGTGELF
>TRBV19|TRBJ2-7
ASSIRSGNPYEQY
>TRBV4-3|TRBJ1-2
ASSQVGDRVIDYGYT
>TRBV5-1|TRBJ2-2
ASSSDRATGELF
>TRBV4-1|TRBJ2-5
ASGLGASGGAETQY
>TRBV28|TRBJ2-3
ASRPPGITDTQY
>TRBV6-5|-
ASSDTYEQY
>TRBV6-5|-
ASRLAGATYEQY
>TRBV7-2|TRBJ2-7
ASSFGTGKTYEQY
>TRBV6-1|TRBJ2-3
ASSDYTDTQY
>TRBV29-1|TRBJ2-7
SVEAPGQGIYEQY
>TRBV10-3|TRBJ2-7
AISESSTAKGRNYEQY
>TRBV7-9|TRBJ1-2
ASRQTQGASGYT
>TRBV7-2|TRBJ1-6
ASSVGLPSNSPLH
>TRBV7-8|TRBJ1-2
ASSHGTALGYGYT
>TRBV4-2|TRBJ1-3
ASSQVATGGSGNTIY
>TRBV6-1|TRBJ2-3
ATGTGGLSTDTQY
>TRBV7-9|TRBJ1-1
ASEFPLQGGMNTEAF
>TRBV5-1|TRBJ1-2
ASSLADRGADYGYT
>TRBV6-5|TRBJ2-2
ASSGSHTGELF
>TRBV18|TRBJ2-5
ASKRERDQETQY
>TRBV5-1|TRBJ2-2
ASSFTVTNTGELF
>TRBV6-1|TRBJ2-3
ASSEAAGGRADTQY
>TRBV30|TRBJ2-3
AWSPGRSGTDTQY
>TRBV9|TRBJ2-3
ASSVGASGTSLTDTQY
>TRBV5-5|TRBJ2-1
ASSGYRADEQF
>TRBV27|TRBJ1-1
ASSPGTGHTEAF
>TRBV10-1|TRBJ1-1
ASTCTSRGGAF
>TRBV29-1|TRBJ1-2
SVEEIGATT
>TRBV5-1|TRBJ2-5
ASSFVSEETQY
>TRBV7-8|TRBJ1-4
ASSFQGGAGEKLF
>TRBV5-6|TRBJ1-2
ASSPTRTGGYT
>TRBV5-1|TRBJ1-1
ASALTGTGRNEAF
>TRBV5-1|TRBJ2-1
ASSLFRFGTGGPYNEQF